Below, 3 T cell receptor beta chains from the same sample are listed, as sequenced in a study of CD8 T cells in ankylosing spondylitis. TCRdb ran MiXCR on the 5' RACE reads and lists one entry per CDR3 protein. This table has around 150,000 distinct CDR3 sequences, approximately 10% appearing once. Material for sequencing was blood, either unsorted or a sorted T cell fraction (not recorded which). The receptor source for this set is a male donor with ankylosing spondylitis or in good health (not recorded which).

The V call is TRBV29-1, the J call TRBJ2-3; D might be TRBD1 (5 bases). The CDR3 runs to 12 residues. CDR1 and CDR2 (germline): SQVTM, ANQGSEA. Between the trimmed V and J ends, which lost 7 bases and 4 bases, there was a span of 12 bases. The CDR3 nucleotides read TGCAGCGCCGTCCCAGGGTCAGATACGCAGTATTTT. Residues: CSAVPGSDTQYF.

This clonotype was counted many times. V is TRBV10-3 and J is TRBJ1-1; D is unresolved. The CDR3 is 13 amino acids. Per germline, CDR1 ENHRY and CDR2 SYGVKD. Between the trimmed V and J ends, which lost 1 base and 0 bases, there was a span of 3 bases. CDR3 residues: CAISELVNTEAFF. The CDR3 bases are TGTGCCATCAGTGAGTTGGTGAACACTGAAGCTTTCTTT.

Written as DNA, the CDR3 is TGCGCCAGCAGCTTGCGGGAACAATACTCTGGGGCCAACGTCCTGACTTTC. This codes for CASSLREQYSGANVLTF. V gene TRBV5-1 combines with J gene TRBJ2-6, with D possibly matching TRBD2 (5 bases). The CDR3 totals 17 residues. The germline V gene has CDR1 SGHRS and CDR2 YFSETQ. V lost 1 base and J lost 0, with 11 bases in between. The full variable domain, completed using reference TRBV5-1 and TRBJ2-6, is KAGVTQTPRYLIKTRGQQVTLSCSPISGHRSVSWYQQTPGQGLQFLFEYFSETQRNKGNFPGRFSGRQFSNSRSEMNVSTLELGDSALYLCASSLREQYSGANVLTFGAGSRLTVL.